The 7 T cell receptor beta chains below all came from one sample that was sequenced in a study of a mutant IDH1 vaccine in newly diagnosed glioma. Antigens of these TCRs are unknown. Profiling relied on immunoSEQ multiplex PCR, and the TCRdb table lists in-frame clones only, not all of them. The data contain around 120,000 clones, over 75% of them singletons. Stated time point: week 11, during vaccination. Mutant IDH1 20-mer peptide, at 300 ug, made up each vaccine dose, with topical imiquimod. This specimen consisted of PBMCs, obtained from a glioma patient whose treatment included an IDH1 peptide vaccine. These receptors originate from a man aged 40-55 years with glioma.

Only a few counts were recorded for this clone. The CDR3 DNA sequence: TGTGCCAGCACGGTAAACCCCGCAGGTTTGTCCTACGAGCAGTACTTC. Protein sequence: CASTVNPAGLSYEQYF. The V gene is TRBV7-8, the J gene TRBJ2-7, with D unresolved. CDR1 and CDR2 (germline): SGHVS, FQNEAQ. The CDR3 is made up of 16 amino acids. V dropped 7 bases and J dropped 1 base, with 20 bases sitting between them.

The chain joins TRBV7-2 to TRBJ2-7; 9 nucleotides agree with TRBD1. Germline V gene lookup returns CDR1 SGHTA and CDR2 FQGNSA. This CDR3 contains 15 residues. The V and J ends lost 1 base and 6 bases, in that order; junction bases with no gene match: 7. The CDR3 nucleotides read TGTGCCAGCAGCTTAGGTGGGACAGGGTGGGCCGAGCAGTACTTC. It codes for CASSLGGTGWAEQYF.

V usage is TRBV29-1 and J usage is TRBJ1-5, with D unresolved. The V end was cut by 7 bases, the J end by 4 bases, with 11 bases between. The CDR3 spans 12 residues. CDR1 is SQVTM and CDR2 is ANQGSEA in the germline V gene. Here the CDR3 DNA reads TGCAGCGCCTTAGACGGAAATCAGCCCCAGCATTTT. Encoded protein: CSALDGNQPQHF. The variable domain in full, with the rest retrieved from reference TRBV29-1 and TRBJ1-5, is SAVISQKPSRDICQRGTSLTIQCQVDSQVTMMFWYRQQPGQSLTLIATANQGSEATYESGFVIDKFPISRPNLTFSTLTVSNMSPEDSSIYLCSALDGNQPQHFGDGTRLSIL.

The V and J genes are TRBV11-2 and TRBJ2-7; TRBD1 matches at 8 bases. This CDR3 contains 13 residues. Germline-derived CDR1 and CDR2 are SGHAT and FQNNGV. The J segment lost 5 bases and the V segment lost 0 bases, leaving 0 bases of the junction unmatched. CDR3 protein: CASSLEDRDEQYF. In DNA, the CDR3 is TGTGCCAGCAGCTTAGAGGACAGGGACGAGCAGTACTTC.

J is TRBJ2-5 and V is TRBV9; the match to TRBD2 covers 10 bases. Germline loops: CDR1 SGDLS, CDR2 YYNGEE. The V and J ends lost 2 bases and 5 bases, in that order; junction bases with no gene match: 6. The CDR3 is 15 amino acids. This chain's CDR3 is CASSVSGGPVETQYF. CDR3 DNA sequence: TGTGCCAGCAGCGTTAGCGGGGGGCCCGTCGAGACCCAGTACTTC.

The rearrangement uses TRBV6-1 and TRBJ2-7, with TRBD2 identical over 8 bases. CDR1 MNHNS and CDR2 SASEGT come from the germline V gene. The CDR3 is 12 amino acids. V was clipped by 10 bases and J by 3 bases; unmatched bases: 5. The CDR3 loop is CAINSGVYEQYF. CDR3 nucleotides: TGTGCCATCAATAGCGGGGTCTACGAGCAGTACTTC.

The V gene is TRBV28, the J gene TRBJ2-5; D remains ambiguous. Trimming left V 4 bases short and J 1 base short, with 10 bases between. The CDR3 consists of 14 residues. Germline V gene lookup returns CDR1 MDHEN and CDR2 SYDVKM. Here the CDR3 reads CASSSAPVQETQYF. As DNA, the CDR3 is TGTGCCAGCAGTTCCGCCCCCGTCCAAGAGACCCAGTACTTC.